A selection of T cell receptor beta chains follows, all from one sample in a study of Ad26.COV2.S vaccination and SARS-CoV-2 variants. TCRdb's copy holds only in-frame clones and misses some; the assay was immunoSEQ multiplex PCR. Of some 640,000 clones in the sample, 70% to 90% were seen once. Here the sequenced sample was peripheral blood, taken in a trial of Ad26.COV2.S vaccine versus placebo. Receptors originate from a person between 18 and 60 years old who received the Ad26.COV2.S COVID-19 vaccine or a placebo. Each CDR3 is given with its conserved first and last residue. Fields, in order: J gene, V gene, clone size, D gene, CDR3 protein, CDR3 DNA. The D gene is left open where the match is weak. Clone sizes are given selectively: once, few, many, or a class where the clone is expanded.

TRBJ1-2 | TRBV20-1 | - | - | CSAPIRDGYTF | TGCAGTGCCCCAATTCGGGATGGCTACACCTTC
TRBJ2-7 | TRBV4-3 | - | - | CASSLSVGAGEQYF | TGCGCCAGCAGCCTAAGTGTCGGGGCCGGCGAGCAGTACTTC
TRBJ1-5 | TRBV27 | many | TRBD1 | CASRVDRENQPQHF | TGTGCCAGCAGAGTAGACAGGGAAAACCAGCCCCAGCATTTT
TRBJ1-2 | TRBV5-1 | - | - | CASRHGARNGYTF | TGCGCCAGCCGCCATGGGGCTCGGAATGGCTACACCTTC
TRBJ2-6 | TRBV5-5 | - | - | CASSLGAGANVLTF | TGTGCCAGCAGCTTGGGGGCTGGGGCCAACGTCCTGACTTTC
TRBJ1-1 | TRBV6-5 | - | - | CASSSRVNTEAFF | TGTGCCAGCAGCTCGCGGGTGAACACTGAAGCTTTCTTT
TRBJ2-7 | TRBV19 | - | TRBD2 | CASSTASGAYEQYF | TGTGCCAGTAGTACTGCTAGCGGGGCCTACGAGCAGTACTTC
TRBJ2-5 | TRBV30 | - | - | CAWSAGFQETQYF | TGTGCCTGGAGTGCAGGTTTTCAAGAGACCCAGTACTTC
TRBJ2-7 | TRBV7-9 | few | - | CASSPGGLSYEQYF | TGTGCCAGCAGCCCCGGAGGGCTCTCCTACGAGCAGTACTTC
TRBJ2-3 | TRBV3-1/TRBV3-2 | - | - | CASSQDSRPGYTQYF | TGTGCCAGCAGCCAAGATAGTCGGCCAGGGTATACGCAGTATTTT
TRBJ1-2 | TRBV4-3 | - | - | CASSQDSGQNYGYTF | TGCGCCAGCAGCCAAGATTCTGGACAGAACTATGGCTACACCTTC
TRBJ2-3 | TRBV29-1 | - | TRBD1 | CSVTPGGAVDTQYF | TGCAGCGTGACCCCAGGGGGCGCGGTAGATACGCAGTATTTT
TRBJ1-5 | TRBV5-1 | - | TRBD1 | CASSPPGGTGENQPQHF | TGCGCCAGCAGCCCCCCCGGTGGGACAGGGGAAAATCAGCCCCAGCATTTT
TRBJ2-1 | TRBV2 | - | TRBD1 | CASHRDRDLNEQFF | TGTGCCAGCCACCGGGACAGGGACCTCAATGAGCAGTTCTTC
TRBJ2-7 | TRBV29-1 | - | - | CSVLSGESSYEQYF | TGCAGCGTTCTGAGCGGCGAGAGCTCCTACGAGCAGTACTTC
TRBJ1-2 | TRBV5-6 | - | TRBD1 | CASSFQGGDYGYTF | TGTGCCAGCAGCTTCCAAGGGGGCGACTATGGCTACACCTTC
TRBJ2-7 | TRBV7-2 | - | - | CASSPRQITYEQYF | TGTGCCAGCAGCCCCAGACAAATTACCTACGAGCAGTACTTC
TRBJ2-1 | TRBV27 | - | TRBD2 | CASSSSGTPFYNEQFF | TGTGCCAGCAGCTCTAGCGGGACCCCCTTCTACAATGAGCAGTTCTTC
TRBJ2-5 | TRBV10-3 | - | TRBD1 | CAIRGQGAGETQYF | TGTGCCATCAGAGGACAGGGGGCGGGAGAGACCCAGTACTTC
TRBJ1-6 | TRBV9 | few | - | CASSPQGHYNSPLHF | TGTGCCAGCAGCCCCCAGGGTCATTATAATTCACCCCTCCACTTT
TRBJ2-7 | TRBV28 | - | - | CASSLQGTYEQYF | TGTGCCAGCAGTTTACAGGGCACCTACGAGCAGTACTTC
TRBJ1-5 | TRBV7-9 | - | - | CASSLSRDQPQHF | TGTGCCAGCAGCTTAAGCCGAGATCAGCCCCAGCATTTT
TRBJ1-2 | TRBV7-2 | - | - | CASSLAGALGYTF | TGTGCCAGCAGCTTAGCAGGGGCGCTAGGCTACACCTTC
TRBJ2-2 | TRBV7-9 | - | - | CASTGREAGELFF | TGTGCCAGCACGGGCAGGGAGGCCGGGGAGCTGTTTTTT
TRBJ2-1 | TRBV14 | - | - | CASSQTKGYNEQFF | TGTGCCAGCAGCCAAACTAAGGGCTACAATGAGCAGTTCTTC
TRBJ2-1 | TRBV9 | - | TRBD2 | CASRSSGGASEQFF | TGTGCCAGCAGGTCTAGCGGGGGGGCGAGTGAGCAGTTCTTC
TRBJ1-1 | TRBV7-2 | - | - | CASSFQPLGAEAFF | TGTGCCAGCAGCTTCCAACCGCTTGGGGCTGAAGCTTTCTTT
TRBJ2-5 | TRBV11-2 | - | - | CASSTGSRGGGETQYF | TGTGCCAGCAGCACAGGTAGCAGGGGGGGTGGAGAGACCCAGTACTTC
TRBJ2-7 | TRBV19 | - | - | CASSIQGISYEQYF | TGTGCCAGTAGTATCCAGGGAATCTCCTACGAGCAGTACTTC
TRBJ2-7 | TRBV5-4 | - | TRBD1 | CASRRQGGSYEQYF | TGTGCCAGCCGTCGACAGGGGGGCTCCTACGAGCAGTACTTC
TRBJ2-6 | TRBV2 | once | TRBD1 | CASSPDRSATGANVLTF | TGTGCCAGCAGCCCGGACAGGTCGGCTACTGGGGCCAACGTCCTGACTTTC
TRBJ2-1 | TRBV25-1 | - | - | CASSERRGPPYNEQFF | TGTGCCAGCAGTGAAAGACGGGGCCCCCCCTACAATGAGCAGTTCTTC
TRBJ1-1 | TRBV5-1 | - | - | CASSRRQDGTEAFF | TGCGCCAGCAGCCGGAGACAGGATGGGACTGAAGCTTTCTTT
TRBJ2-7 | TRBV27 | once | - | CASSSSWSSYEQYF | TGTGCCAGCAGTTCTAGCTGGAGCTCCTACGAGCAGTACTTC
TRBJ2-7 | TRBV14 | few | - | CASSPSFNEQYF | TGTGCCAGCAGCCCTTCTTTTAACGAGCAGTACTTC
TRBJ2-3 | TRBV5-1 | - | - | CASSGGSGTDTQYF | TGCGCCAGCAGCGGTGGCTCCGGCACAGATACGCAGTATTTT
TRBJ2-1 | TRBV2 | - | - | CASLLMGSPFF | TGTGCCAGCCTTCTGATGGGGTCCCCGTTCTTC
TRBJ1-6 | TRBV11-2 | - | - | CASSLDQRESPLHF | TGTGCCAGCAGCTTAGATCAACGGGAATCACCCCTCCACTTT
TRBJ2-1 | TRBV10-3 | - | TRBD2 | CAISGTSGGSSYNEQFF | TGTGCCATCAGCGGGACTAGCGGGGGGAGCTCCTACAATGAGCAGTTCTTC
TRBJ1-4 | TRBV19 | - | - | CASSWGTYHEKLFF | TGTGCCAGTAGTTGGGGGACATACCATGAAAAACTGTTTTTT
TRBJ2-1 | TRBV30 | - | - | CAWRPANEQFF | TGTGCCTGGAGACCGGCGAATGAGCAGTTCTTC
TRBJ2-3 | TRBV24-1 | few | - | CATSESGTDTQYF | TGTGCCACCAGTGAGTCAGGGACAGATACGCAGTATTTT
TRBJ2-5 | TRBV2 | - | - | CASSVRAAYF | TGTGCCAGCAGTGTCCGGGCCGCGTACTTC
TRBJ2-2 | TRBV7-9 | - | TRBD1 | CASSPDRGWTGELFF | TGTGCCAGCAGCCCTGACAGGGGATGGACCGGGGAGCTGTTTTTT
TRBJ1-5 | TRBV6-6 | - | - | CASSTTGAGNQPQHF | TGTGCCAGCAGTACGACAGGAGCGGGCAATCAGCCCCAGCATTTT
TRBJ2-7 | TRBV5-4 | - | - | CASSPQAGDYEQYF | TGTGCCAGCAGCCCACAGGCAGGGGACTACGAGCAGTACTTC
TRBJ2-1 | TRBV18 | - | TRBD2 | CASSPIAGPSYNEQFF | TGTGCCAGCTCACCAATAGCGGGGCCCTCCTACAATGAGCAGTTCTTC
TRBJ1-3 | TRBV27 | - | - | CASRGTGGGNTIYF | TGTGCCAGCAGGGGAACCGGGGGTGGAAACACCATATATTTT
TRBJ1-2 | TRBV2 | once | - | CASTQNYGYTF | TGTGCCAGCACCCAAAACTATGGCTACACCTTC
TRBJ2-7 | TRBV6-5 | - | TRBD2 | CASSYVPSGPYEQYF | TGTGCCAGCAGTTACGTTCCTAGCGGTCCCTACGAGCAGTACTTC
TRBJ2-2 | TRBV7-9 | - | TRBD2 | CASRPSTGTSSTGELFF | TGTGCCAGCAGGCCTTCTACCGGGACTAGCAGCACCGGGGAGCTGTTTTTT
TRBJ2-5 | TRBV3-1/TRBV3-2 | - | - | CASSPRRGPETQYF | TGTGCCAGCAGCCCCCGGCGGGGGCCGGAGACCCAGTACTTC
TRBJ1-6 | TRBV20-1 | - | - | CSASRNNSPLHF | TGCAGTGCTAGTCGGAATAATTCACCCCTCCACTTT
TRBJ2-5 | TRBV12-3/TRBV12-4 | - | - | CASSDRNGETQYF | TGTGCCAGCAGTGACAGGAATGGGGAGACCCAGTACTTC
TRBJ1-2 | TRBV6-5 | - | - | CASSYSSRGLGYTF | TGTGCCAGCAGTTATTCGTCGCGGGGGCTCGGCTACACCTTC
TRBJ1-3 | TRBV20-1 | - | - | CSAGRSNTIYF | TGCAGTGCTGGACGGAGTAACACCATATATTTT